The T cell receptor beta chain under discussion was sequenced for a study of type 1 and type 2 diabetes patients. The CDR3 length is 15 residues. Trimming took 0 bases from V and 9 from J, leaving 12 bases between them. In germline, CDR1 is LNHNV, CDR2 YYDKDF (reference sequence). The PCR template was genomic DNA. The TCR beta CDR3 region was amplified using 30 forward and 13 reverse primers. TCRdb redid the calling of the multiplex PCR reads with MiXCR, one entry per CDR3 protein. Of 280,000 or so distinct CDR3 sequences in the sample, 45% to 60% were seen once. The chain recombines TRBV15 with TRBJ1-6; no clear D gene. The TCR sequence derives from a man aged 18 to 30 with type 2 diabetes. The specimen sequenced was peripheral blood mononuclear cells (PBMCs). This chain's CDR3 is CATSRDWAATSPLHF. The CDR3 region has the DNA TGTGCCACCAGCAGAGATTGGGCAGCCACTTCACCCCTCCACTTT.